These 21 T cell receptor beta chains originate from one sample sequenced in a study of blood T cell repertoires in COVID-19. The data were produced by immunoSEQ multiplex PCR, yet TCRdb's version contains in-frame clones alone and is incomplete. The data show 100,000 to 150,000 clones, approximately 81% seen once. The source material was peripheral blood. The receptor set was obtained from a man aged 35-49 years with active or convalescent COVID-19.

In DNA form, the CDR3 reads TGTGCCTGGAGTGTAGGGGGCACGAACACTGAAGCTTTCTTT. This encodes CAWSVGGTNTEAFF. The V and J genes are TRBV30 and TRBJ1-1; TRBD1 matches at 7 bases. The V gene's germline CDR1 is GTSNPN and CDR2 SVGIG (reference sequence). The junction had 2 bases not matched to a gene; V was cut back by 0 bases and J by 1 base. The CDR3 totals 14 residues. The full variable domain, rest sourced from reference TRBV30 and TRBJ1-1, is SQTIHQWPATLVQPVGSPLSLECTVEGTSNPNLYWYRQAAGRGLQLLFYSVGIGQISSEVPQNLSASRPQDRQFILSSKKLLLSDSGFYLCAWSVGGTNTEAFFGQGTRLTVV.

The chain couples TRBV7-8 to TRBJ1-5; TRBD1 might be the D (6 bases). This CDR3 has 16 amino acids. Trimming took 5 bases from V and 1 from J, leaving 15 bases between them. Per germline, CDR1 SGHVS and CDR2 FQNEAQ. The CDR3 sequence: CASSAYRVGSNQPQHF. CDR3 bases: TGTGCCAGCAGCGCATACAGGGTCGGGAGCAATCAGCCCCAGCATTTT.

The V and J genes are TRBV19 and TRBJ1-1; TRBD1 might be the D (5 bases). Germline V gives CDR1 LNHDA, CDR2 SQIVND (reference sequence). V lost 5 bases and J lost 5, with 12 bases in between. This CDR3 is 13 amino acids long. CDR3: CASSFQGNTEAFF. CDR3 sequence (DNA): TGTGCCAGTAGTTTTCAGGGTAATACTGAAGCTTTCTTT.

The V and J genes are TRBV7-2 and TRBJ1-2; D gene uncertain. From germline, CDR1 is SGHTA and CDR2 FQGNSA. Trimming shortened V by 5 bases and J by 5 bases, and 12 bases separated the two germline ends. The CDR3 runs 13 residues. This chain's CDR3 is CASSPRVLYGYTF. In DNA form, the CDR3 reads TGTGCCAGCAGCCCACGGGTCCTGTATGGCTACACCTTC. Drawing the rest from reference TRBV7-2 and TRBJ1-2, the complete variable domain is GAGVSQSPSNKVTEKGKDVELRCDPISGHTALYWYRQSLGQGLEFLIYFQGNSAPDKSGLPSDRFSAERTGGSVSTLTIQRTQQEDSAVYLCASSPRVLYGYTFGSGTRLTVV.

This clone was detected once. The CDR3 sequence: CASSKESIAPTSGRENEQFF. For the CDR3, the DNA is TGTGCCAGCAGCAAAGAATCAATAGCACCAACTAGCGGGAGGGAAAATGAGCAGTTCTTC. This chain connects TRBV21-1 to TRBJ2-1; no DNA check was done on the table's D call, TRBD2. TRBV21-1 is shown as a pseudogene. The CDR3 covers 20 residues.

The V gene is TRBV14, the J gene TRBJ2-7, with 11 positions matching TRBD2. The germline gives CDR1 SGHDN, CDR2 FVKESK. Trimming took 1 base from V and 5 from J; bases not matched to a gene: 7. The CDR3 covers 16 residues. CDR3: CASSQGWASGRHEQYF. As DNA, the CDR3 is TGTGCCAGCAGCCAAGGATGGGCTAGCGGGAGGCACGAGCAGTACTTC. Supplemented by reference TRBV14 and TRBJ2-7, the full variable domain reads EAGVTQFPSHSVIEKGQTVTLRCDPISGHDNLYWYRRVMGKEIKFLLHFVKESKQDESGMPNNRFLAERTGGTYSTLKVQPAELEDSGVYFCASSQGWASGRHEQYFGPGTRLTVT.

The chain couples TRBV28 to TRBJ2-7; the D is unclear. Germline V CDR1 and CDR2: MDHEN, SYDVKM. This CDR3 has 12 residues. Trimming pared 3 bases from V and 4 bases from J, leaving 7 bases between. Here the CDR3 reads CASSLYSYEQYF. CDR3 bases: TGTGCCAGCAGTTTGTACAGTTACGAGCAGTACTTC. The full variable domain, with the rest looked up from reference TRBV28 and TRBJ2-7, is DVKVTQSSRYLVKRTGEKVFLECVQDMDHENMFWYRQDPGLGLRLIYFSYDVKMKEKGDIPEGYSVSREKKERFSLILESASTNQTSMYLCASSLYSYEQYFGPGTRLTVT.

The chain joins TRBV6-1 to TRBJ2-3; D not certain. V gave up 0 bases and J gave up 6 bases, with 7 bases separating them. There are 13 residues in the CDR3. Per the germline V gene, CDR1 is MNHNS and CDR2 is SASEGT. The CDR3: CASSEAEADTQYF. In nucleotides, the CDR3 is TGTGCCAGCAGTGAAGCAGAGGCCGATACGCAGTATTTT.

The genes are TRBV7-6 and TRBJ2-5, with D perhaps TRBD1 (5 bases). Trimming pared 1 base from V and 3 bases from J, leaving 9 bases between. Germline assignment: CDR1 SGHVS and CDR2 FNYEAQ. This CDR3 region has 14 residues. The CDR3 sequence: CASSLGGREETQYF. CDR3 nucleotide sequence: TGTGCCAGCAGCTTAGGGGGCAGGGAAGAGACCCAGTACTTC. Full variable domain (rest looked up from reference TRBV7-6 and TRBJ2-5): GAGVSQSPRYKVTKRGQDVALRCDPISGHVSLYWYRQALGQGPEFLTYFNYEAQQDKSGLPNDRFSAERPEGSISTLTIQRTEQRDSAMYRCASSLGGREETQYFGPGTRLLVL.

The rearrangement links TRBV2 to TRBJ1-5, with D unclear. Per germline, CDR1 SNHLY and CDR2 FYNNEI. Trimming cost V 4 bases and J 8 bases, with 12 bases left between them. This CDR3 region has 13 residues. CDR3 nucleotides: TGTGCCAGCAGTGTCTATCCGGGAGAGCCCCAGCATTTT. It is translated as CASSVYPGEPQHF. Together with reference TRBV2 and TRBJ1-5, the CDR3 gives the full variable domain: EPEVTQTPSHQVTQMGQEVILRCVPISNHLYFYWYRQILGQKVEFLVSFYNNEISEKSEIFDDQFSVERPDGSNFTLKIRSTKLEDSAMYFCASSVYPGEPQHFGDGTRLSIL.

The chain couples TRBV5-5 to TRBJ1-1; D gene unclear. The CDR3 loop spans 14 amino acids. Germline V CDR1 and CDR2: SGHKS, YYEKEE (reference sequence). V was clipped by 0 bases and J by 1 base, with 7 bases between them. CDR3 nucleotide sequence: TGTGCCAGCAGCTTGGGGGCCCGGAACACTGAAGCTTTCTTT. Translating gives CASSLGARNTEAFF.

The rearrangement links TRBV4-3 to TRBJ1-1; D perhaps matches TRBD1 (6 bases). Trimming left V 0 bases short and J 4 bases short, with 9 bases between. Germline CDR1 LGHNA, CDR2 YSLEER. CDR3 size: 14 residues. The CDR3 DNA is TGCGCCAGCAGCCAAGATCAGGGGTTCACTGAAGCTTTCTTT. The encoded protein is CASSQDQGFTEAFF.

The CDR3 nucleotides are TGTGCCAGCAGTCTGAGGGCTAGCGGGAGAGAATACAATGAGCAGTTCTTC. Its translation: CASSLRASGREYNEQFF. The chain recombines TRBV27 with TRBJ2-1; 10 positions match TRBD2. Per germline, CDR1 MNHEY and CDR2 SMNVEV (reference sequence). This CDR3 is built from 17 residues. The V and J ends lost 5 bases and 4 bases, in that order; junction bases with no gene match: 11.

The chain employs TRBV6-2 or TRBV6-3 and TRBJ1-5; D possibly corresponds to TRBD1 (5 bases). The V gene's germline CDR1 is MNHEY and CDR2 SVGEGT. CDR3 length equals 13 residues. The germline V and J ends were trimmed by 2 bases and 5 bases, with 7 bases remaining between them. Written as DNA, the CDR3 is TGTGCCAGCAGTTACCGGGGGGATCAGCCCCAGCATTTT. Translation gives CASSYRGDQPQHF.

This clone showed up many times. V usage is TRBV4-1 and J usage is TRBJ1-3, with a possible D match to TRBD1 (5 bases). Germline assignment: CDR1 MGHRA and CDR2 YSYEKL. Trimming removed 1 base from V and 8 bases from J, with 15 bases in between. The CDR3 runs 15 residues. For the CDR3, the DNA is TGCGCCAGCAGCCAAGGCATTAACACGGGGGACACCATATATTTT. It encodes CASSQGINTGDTIYF.

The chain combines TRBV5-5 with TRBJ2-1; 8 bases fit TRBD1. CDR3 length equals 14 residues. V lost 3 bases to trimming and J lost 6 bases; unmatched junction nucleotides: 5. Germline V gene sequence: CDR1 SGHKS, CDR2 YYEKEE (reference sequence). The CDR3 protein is CASSWGQVGNEQFF. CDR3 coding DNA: TGTGCCAGCAGCTGGGGACAGGTCGGCAATGAGCAGTTCTTC.

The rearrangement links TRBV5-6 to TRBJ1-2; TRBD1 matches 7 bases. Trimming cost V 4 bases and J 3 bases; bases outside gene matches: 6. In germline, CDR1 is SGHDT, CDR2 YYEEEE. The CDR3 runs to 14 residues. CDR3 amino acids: CASSHRDRDYGYTF. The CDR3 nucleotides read TGTGCCAGCAGCCACCGGGACAGAGACTATGGCTACACCTTC.

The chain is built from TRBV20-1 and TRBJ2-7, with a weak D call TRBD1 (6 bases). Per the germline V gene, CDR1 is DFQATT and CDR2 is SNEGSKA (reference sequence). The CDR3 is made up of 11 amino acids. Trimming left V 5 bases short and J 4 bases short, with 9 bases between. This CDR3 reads CSAYQGYEQYF. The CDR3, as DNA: TGCAGTGCTTATCAGGGGTACGAGCAGTACTTC.

Here the CDR3 DNA reads TGTGCCAGCAGCTCAGGACAGGGAACTGCCAAAAACATTCAGTACTTC. It translates to CASSSGQGTAKNIQYF. The J gene is TRBJ2-4, the V gene TRBV11-2, with 8 bases matching TRBD1. Germline CDR1 reads SGHAT; CDR2 reads FQNNGV. With V trimmed by 4 bases and J by 1 base, 6 bases remained unmatched. The CDR3 runs 16 residues.

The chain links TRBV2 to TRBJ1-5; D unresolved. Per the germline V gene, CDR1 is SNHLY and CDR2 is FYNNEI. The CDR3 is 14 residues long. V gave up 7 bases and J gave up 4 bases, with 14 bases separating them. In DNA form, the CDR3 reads TGTGCCAGCAACATGGACGGAGGGAATCAGCCCCAGCATTTT. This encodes CASNMDGGNQPQHF.

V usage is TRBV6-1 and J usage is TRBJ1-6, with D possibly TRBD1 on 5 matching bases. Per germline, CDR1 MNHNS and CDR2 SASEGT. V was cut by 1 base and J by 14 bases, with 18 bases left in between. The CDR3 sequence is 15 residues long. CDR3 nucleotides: TGTGCCAGCAGTGAAGGATTAGGGGCCAAAATCACCCTCCACTTT. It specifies CASSEGLGAKITLHF.